In this sample, the clone carrying this T cell receptor (beta chain) is large. The antigen is not known. Other DNA sequences within the sample encode an identical CDR3. The CDR3 is made up of 17 amino acids. Trimming removed 1 base from V and 0 bases from J; junction bases left unmatched: 6. Germline V CDR1 and CDR2: SQVTM, ANQGSEA. Extracted RNA was reverse transcribed into cDNA, the sequencing template. TCRdb's table, derived via immunoSEQ multiplex PCR, lists solely in-frame clones and lacks some. The data contain about 64,000 clones, about half of them singletons. The data stem from a study of CD8+ T cells in alopecia areata. The overall study: The drug, oral tofacitinib, was given to treated patients at 5 to 10 mg twice daily.

Treatment indicated: oral pan-JAK inhibitor, 5-10 mg twice daily. The study, taken as a whole, reports: Possibly because of HLA-related factors, TCR sharing was less clear across patients than in mice. Higher clonality than in normal scalp was seen in lesional scalp, especially alopecia totalis/universalis. Scalp clonality dropped significantly under tofacitinib, as did expanded CD8+ top-100 clones.

The specimen was CD8+ T cells sorted from blood, collected at approximately week 36, from a patient treated with tofacitinib. The chain has TRBV29-1 and TRBJ2-2, with 9 nucleotides matching TRBD2. This TCR came from a human donor with alopecia areata. CDR3 loop: CSVEAASGEPNTGELFF. In DNA form, the CDR3 reads TGCAGCGTTGAAGCGGCTAGCGGGGAACCGAACACCGGGGAGCTGTTTTTT.